This is a list of T cell receptor beta chains from one sample in a study of shared clonotypes between healthy human individuals. Produced via immunoSEQ multiplex PCR; TCRdb's table is partial and in-frame only. The sample carries over a million clones, roughly 95% recorded once. The sample taken for sequencing was naive CD4+ T cells sorted from blood. These receptors all stem from a man aged 25 to 45 in good health. Each CDR3 is given with its conserved first and last residue. D genes are given only for firm matches. Clone size appears in some rows only: once, few, many, or a class for an expanded clone.

D	V	J	size	CDR3	DNA
.	TRBV7-3	TRBJ2-6	once	CASSLTQTGANVLTF	TGTGCCAGCAGCTTAACCCAGACAGGGGCCAACGTCCTGACTTTC
.	TRBV7-9	TRBJ1-1	once	CASSQTKVLQHMNTEAFF	TGTGCCAGCAGCCAGACTAAGGTCCTCCAGCACATGAACACTGAAGCTTTCTTT
.	TRBV19	TRBJ1-2	.	CASRIGGKPNYGYTF	TGTGCCAGTAGAATCGGGGGAAAACCTAACTATGGCTACACCTTC
.	TRBV7-6	TRBJ2-1	.	CASSLAAGGYNEQFF	TGTGCCAGCAGCTTAGCGGCCGGAGGGTACAATGAGCAGTTCTTC
.	TRBV28	TRBJ1-2	.	CASSFTGNYGYTF	TGTGCCAGCAGTTTTACAGGGAATTATGGCTACACCTTC
TRBD1	TRBV9	TRBJ2-7	.	CASSVEGAPYEQYF	TGTGCCAGCAGCGTTGAGGGGGCCCCCTACGAGCAGTACTTC
TRBD1	TRBV11-3	TRBJ2-2	.	CASSLVPGTGGELFF	TGTGCCAGCAGCTTAGTACCCGGGACAGGCGGGGAGCTGTTTTTT
TRBD2	TRBV2	TRBJ2-1	.	CASRVGTSGREGEQFF	TGTGCCAGCAGGGTAGGGACTAGCGGGAGGGAAGGTGAGCAGTTCTTC
TRBD2	TRBV7-9	TRBJ2-1	.	CASSLVLAGYNEQFF	TGTGCCAGCAGCTTAGTGCTAGCGGGCTACAATGAGCAGTTCTTC
.	TRBV7-6	TRBJ2-7	.	CASSLAVSLRGYEQYF	TGTGCCAGCAGCTTAGCAGTTAGTCTCCGGGGGTACGAGCAGTACTTC
TRBD1	TRBV9	TRBJ1-2	.	CASSLDTGGACYTF	TGTGCCAGCAGCTTAGACACAGGGGGGGCCTGCTACACCTTC
.	TRBV19	TRBJ1-5	.	CASSMDRNQPQHF	TGTGCCAGTAGTATGGACAGAAATCAGCCCCAGCATTTT
TRBD2	TRBV29-1	TRBJ2-6	.	CSVKTGLAYSRANVLTF	TGCAGCGTTAAAACGGGACTAGCATACAGTCGGGCCAACGTCCTGACTTTC